This T cell receptor beta chain appears in the sequencing data of a study of T-cell memory formation after mild COVID-19. Turning to the study itself: Largely donor-specific TCR clusters were found.

Study-wide results and limits: Of the contracting clones, CD4+ ones lay mainly in CM and EM, and CD8+ ones in EMRA. Specificity for SARS-CoV-2 was not confirmed among the second-wave clones peaking on day 37.

This clonotype was counted between two and nine times. Its antigen is not identified. V shed 4 bases and J 6 bases; nucleotides not matched to a gene: 10. CDR3 length: 15 residues. Germline CDR1 and CDR2: SEHNR and FQNEAQ (reference sequence). From the 5' RACE reads, TCRdb called clonotypes with MiXCR, one entry per CDR3 protein. Among roughly 560,000 distinct CDR3 sequences listed, around 21% were seen once. Sequencing was done on a sample of PBMCs or a T cell subset sorted from them (not recorded which). The rearrangement uses TRBV7-9 and TRBJ2-3; the match to TRBD1 covers 7 bases. This TCR was recovered from an adult woman who had mild COVID-19 (a few samples of this study predate the infection). Cell type and time point are not known. CDR3 in amino acids: CASSSGQSKVDTQYF. The CDR3 DNA reads as TGTGCCAGCAGCTCGGGACAGTCAAAGGTTGATACGCAGTATTTT.